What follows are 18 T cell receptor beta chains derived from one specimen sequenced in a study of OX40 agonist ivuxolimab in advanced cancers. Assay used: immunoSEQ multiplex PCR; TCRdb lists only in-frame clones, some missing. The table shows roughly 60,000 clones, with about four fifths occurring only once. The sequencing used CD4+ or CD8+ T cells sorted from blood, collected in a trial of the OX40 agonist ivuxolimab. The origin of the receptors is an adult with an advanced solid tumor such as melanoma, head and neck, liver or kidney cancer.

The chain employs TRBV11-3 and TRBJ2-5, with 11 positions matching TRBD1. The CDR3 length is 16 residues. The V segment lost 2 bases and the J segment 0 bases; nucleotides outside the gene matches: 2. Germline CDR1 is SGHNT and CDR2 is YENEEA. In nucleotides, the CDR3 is TGTGCCAGCAGCTTAAGGACAGGGGGCAACCAAGAGACCCAGTACTTC. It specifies CASSLRTGGNQETQYF. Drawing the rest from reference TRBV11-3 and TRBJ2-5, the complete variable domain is EAGVVQSPRYKIIEKKQPVAFWCNPISGHNTLYWYLQNLGQGPELLIRYENEEAVDDSQLPKDRFSAERLKGVDSTLKIQPAELGDSAVYLCASSLRTGGNQETQYFGPGTRLLVL.

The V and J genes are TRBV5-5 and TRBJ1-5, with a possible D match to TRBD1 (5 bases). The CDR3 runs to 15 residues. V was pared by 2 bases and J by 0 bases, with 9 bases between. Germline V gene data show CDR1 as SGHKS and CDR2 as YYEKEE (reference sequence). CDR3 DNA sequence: TGTGCCAGCAGCTTCTTGGGGGATAGCAATCAGCCCCAGCATTTT. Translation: CASSFLGDSNQPQHF.

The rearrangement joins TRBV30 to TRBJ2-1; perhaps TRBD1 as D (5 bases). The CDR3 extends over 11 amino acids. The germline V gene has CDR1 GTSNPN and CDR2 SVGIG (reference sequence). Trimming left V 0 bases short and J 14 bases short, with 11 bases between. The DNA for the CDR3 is TGTGCCTGGAGTGTGTGGGGCCAAAAGTTCTTC. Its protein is CAWSVWGQKFF.

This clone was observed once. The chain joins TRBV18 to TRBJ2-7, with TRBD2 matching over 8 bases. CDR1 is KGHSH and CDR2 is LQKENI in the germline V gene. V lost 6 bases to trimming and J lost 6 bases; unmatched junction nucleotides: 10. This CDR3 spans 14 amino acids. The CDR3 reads CASSKKAGEGEQYV. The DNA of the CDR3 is TGTGCCAGCTCCAAGAAAGCGGGAGAGGGCGAGCAGTACGTC.

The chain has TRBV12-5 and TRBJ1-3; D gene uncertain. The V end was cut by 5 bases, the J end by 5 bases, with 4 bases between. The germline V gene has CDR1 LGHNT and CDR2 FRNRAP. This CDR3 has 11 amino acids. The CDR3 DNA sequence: TGTGCTAGTGGTATTAGAAACACCATATATTTT. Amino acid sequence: CASGIRNTIYF.

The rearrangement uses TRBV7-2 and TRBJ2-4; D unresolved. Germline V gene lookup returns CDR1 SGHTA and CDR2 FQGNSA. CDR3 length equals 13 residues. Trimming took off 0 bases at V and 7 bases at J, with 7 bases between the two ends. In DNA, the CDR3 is TGTGCCAGCAGCTTAGCAGGGCTGAACATTCAGTACTTC. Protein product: CASSLAGLNIQYF.

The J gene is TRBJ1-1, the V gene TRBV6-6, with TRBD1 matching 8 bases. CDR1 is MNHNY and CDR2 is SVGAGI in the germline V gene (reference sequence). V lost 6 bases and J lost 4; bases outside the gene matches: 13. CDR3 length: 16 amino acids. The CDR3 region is CASSQTGARGGTEAFF. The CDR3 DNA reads TGTGCCAGCAGCCAGACAGGGGCCCGAGGGGGCACTGAAGCTTTCTTT.

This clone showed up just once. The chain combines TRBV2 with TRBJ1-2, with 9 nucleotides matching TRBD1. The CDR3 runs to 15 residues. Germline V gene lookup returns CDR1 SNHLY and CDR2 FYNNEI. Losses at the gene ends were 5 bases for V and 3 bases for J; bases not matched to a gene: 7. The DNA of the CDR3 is TGTGCCAGCAGTTACGGGGACAGGGCTTACTATGGCTACACCTTC. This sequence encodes CASSYGDRAYYGYTF.

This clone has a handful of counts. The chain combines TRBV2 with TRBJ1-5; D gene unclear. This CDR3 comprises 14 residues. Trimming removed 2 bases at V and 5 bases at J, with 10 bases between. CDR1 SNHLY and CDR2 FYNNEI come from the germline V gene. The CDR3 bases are TGTGCCAGCAGTGAAACAACAGCTCATCAGCCCCAGCATTTT. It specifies CASSETTAHQPQHF. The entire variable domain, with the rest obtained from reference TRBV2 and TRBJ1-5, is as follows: EPEVTQTPSHQVTQMGQEVILRCVPISNHLYFYWYRQILGQKVEFLVSFYNNEISEKSEIFDDQFSVERPDGSNFTLKIRSTKLEDSAMYFCASSETTAHQPQHFGDGTRLSIL.

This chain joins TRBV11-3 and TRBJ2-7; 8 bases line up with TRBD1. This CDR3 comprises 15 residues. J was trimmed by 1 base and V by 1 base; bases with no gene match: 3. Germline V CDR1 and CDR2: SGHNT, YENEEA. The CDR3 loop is CASSLGGDRSYEQYV. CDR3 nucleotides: TGTGCCAGCAGCTTAGGAGGGGACAGGTCCTACGAGCAGTACGTC.

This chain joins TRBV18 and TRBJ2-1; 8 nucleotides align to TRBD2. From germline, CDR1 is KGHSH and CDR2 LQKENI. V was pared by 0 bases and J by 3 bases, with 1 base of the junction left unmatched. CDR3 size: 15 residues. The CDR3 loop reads CASSPPSGGYNEQFF. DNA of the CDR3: TGTGCCAGCTCACCACCGAGCGGGGGCTACAATGAGCAGTTCTTC.

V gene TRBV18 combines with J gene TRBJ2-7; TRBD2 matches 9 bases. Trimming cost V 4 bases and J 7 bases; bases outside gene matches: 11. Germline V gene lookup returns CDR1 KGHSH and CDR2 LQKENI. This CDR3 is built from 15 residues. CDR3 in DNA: TGTGCCAGCTCACGGGGTATAGCGGGAGAGGTGGAGCAGTACTTC. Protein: CASSRGIAGEVEQYF. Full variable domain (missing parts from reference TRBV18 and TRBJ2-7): NAGVMQNPRHLVRRRGQEARLRCSPMKGHSHVYWYRQLPEEGLKFMVYLQKENIIDESGMPKERFSAEFPKEGPSILRIQQVVRGDSAAYFCASSRGIAGEVEQYFGPGTRLTVT.

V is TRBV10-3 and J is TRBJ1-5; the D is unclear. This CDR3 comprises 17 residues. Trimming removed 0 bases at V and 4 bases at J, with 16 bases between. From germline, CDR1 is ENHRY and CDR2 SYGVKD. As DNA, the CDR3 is TGTGCCATCAGTGAGTCGAGGCAGTCGTTTGGGAATCAGCCCCAGCATTTT. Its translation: CAISESRQSFGNQPQHF.

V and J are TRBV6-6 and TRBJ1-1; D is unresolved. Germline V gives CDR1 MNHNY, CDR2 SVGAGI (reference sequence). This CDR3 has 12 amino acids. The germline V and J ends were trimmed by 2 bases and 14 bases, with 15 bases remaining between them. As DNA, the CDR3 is TGTGCCAGCAGTTACGGACCTCCGAGGAAATTCTTT. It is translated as CASSYGPPRKFF.

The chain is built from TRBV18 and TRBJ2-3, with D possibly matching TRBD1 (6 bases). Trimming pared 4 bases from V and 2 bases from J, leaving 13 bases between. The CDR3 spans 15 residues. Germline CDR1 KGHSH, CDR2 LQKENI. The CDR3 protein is CASSLSTGNTDTQYF. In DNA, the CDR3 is TGTGCCAGCTCACTCTCAACAGGGAACACAGATACGCAGTATTTT.

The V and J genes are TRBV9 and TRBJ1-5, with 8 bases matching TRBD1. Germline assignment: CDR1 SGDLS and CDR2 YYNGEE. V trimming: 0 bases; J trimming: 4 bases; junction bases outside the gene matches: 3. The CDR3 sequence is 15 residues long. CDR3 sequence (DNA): TGTGCCAGCAGCGTAGGGACAGGGATGAATCAGCCCCAGCATTTT. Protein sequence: CASSVGTGMNQPQHF.

The CDR3 region has the DNA TGCAGCGTTGAAGCTAATGGGGCGGGAACCCAGTACTTC. Its translation: CSVEANGAGTQYF. The chain carries TRBV29-1 and TRBJ2-5; TRBD2 might be the D (6 bases). CDR3 size: 13 residues. Trimming pared 1 base from V and 8 bases from J, leaving 14 bases between. The germline V gene encodes CDR1 SQVTM and CDR2 ANQGSEA.

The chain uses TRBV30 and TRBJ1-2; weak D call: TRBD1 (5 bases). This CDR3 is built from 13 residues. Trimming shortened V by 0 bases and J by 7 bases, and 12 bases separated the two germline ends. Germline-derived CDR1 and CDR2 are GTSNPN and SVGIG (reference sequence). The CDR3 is CAWSVREEIGYTF. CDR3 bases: TGTGCCTGGAGTGTCAGGGAAGAGATTGGCTACACCTTC.